The T cell receptor beta chain under discussion was sequenced for a study of T cells and Merkel cell carcinoma outcomes (dated by TCRdb to 2020 to 2022). A note on the overall study: The study examined the tumor T-cell repertoire together with T-cell density as predictors of clinical outcome in patients with Merkel cell carcinoma. The paper's findings and limits, for the study overall: T-cell repertoire features combined with T-cell density were reported to predict clinical outcomes in Merkel cell carcinoma patients.

The method behind the library was the immunoSEQ multiplex PCR assay. Imported from immuneACCESS, the table was reduced by TCRdb to in-frame sequences with V and J called. These copies leave out some clones; in studies compared against another copy, an unresolved V gene accounts for under half, and the cause of the remainder is not known. The sample table contains about 9,200 clones; only one count was recorded for around four fifths of them. 2% to 2.5% of the sample comes from the top ten. The samples were taken from patients with Merkel cell carcinoma. Of note for this clone: No cognate antigen has been identified for it. Qualities for individual bases were not recorded, and no much larger clone is one base off.

This clonotype originated in a human donor with Merkel cell carcinoma. The source material was tumor tissue from Merkel cell carcinoma.

The nucleotides are TGTGCCAGCAGTTACTCGAAGTGGAGTGAGCAGTTCTTC. Its protein is CASSYSKWSEQFF. Here the chain combines TRBV6-5 and TRBJ2-1, with the D gene uncertain. CDR1 and CDR2, per the germline V gene, are MNHEY and SVGAGI. V sheds 0 bases and J sheds 9 bases, leaving 9 bases between their ends. From cysteine to phenylalanine, the CDR3 is 13 amino acids long. The read is trimmed to its CDR3 DNA, 39 bases read in frame from base 1.